These T cell receptor beta chains were read from a single sample in a study of blood T cell repertoires in COVID-19. The data were produced by immunoSEQ multiplex PCR, yet TCRdb's version contains in-frame clones alone and is incomplete. Here the sample spans over 5,000 clones, around 85% being singletons. Sequenced input: peripheral blood. Receptor source: a human donor in a cohort sampled during active COVID-19. The CDR3 runs from the conserved cysteine through the conserved F or W. Fields, in order: D gene, J gene, clone size, V gene, CDR3 protein, CDR3 DNA. D genes are given only for firm matches. Not every row has a clone size; where given, it reads once, few, many or a size class.

TRBD2	TRBJ2-1	NA	TRBV5-1	CASRLAGNSYNEQFF	TGCGCCAGCAGACTAGCGGGCAACTCCTACAATGAGCAGTTCTTC
TRBD2	TRBJ2-2	NA	TRBV6-6	CASGGGTGELFF	TGTGCCAGCGGCGGGGGCACCGGGGAGCTGTTTTTT
NA	TRBJ1-1	few	TRBV5-4	CASSNGIQGKRTEAFF	TGTGCCAGCAGCAATGGGATACAGGGTAAACGGACTGAAGCTTTCTTT
NA	TRBJ1-6	NA	TRBV27	CASSLSSARGRSPLHF	TGTGCCAGCAGTTTATCGAGCGCGCGTGGTCGGTCACCCCTCCACTTT
NA	TRBJ2-1	NA	TRBV7-9	CASSPLGGGTYNEQFF	TGTGCCAGCAGCCCCCTCGGAGGCGGGACCTACAATGAGCAGTTCTTC
TRBD1	TRBJ1-1	NA	TRBV18	CASSPRQGNTEAFF	TGTGCCAGCTCACCACGACAGGGAAACACTGAAGCTTTCTTT
NA	TRBJ2-3	few	TRBV9	CASSVVASGTDTQYF	TGTGCCAGCAGCGTAGTAGCGTCGGGGACAGATACGCAGTATTTT
NA	TRBJ2-7	few	TRBV30	CAWKPETYEQYF	TGTGCCTGGAAACCGGAGACCTACGAGCAGTACTTC
TRBD1	TRBJ1-3	NA	TRBV6-6	CASRTGDLSGNTIYF	TGTGCCAGCAGGACAGGGGATCTCTCTGGAAACACCATATATTTT
NA	TRBJ1-1	NA	TRBV3-1/TRBV3-2	CASSRRARTEAFF	TGTGCCAGCAGCCGCAGGGCCCGAACTGAAGCTTTCTTT
TRBD2	TRBJ2-1	NA	TRBV5-4	CASSLGLAGGPVEQFF	TGTGCCAGCAGCTTGGGACTAGCGGGGGGGCCTGTGGAGCAGTTCTTC
TRBD1	TRBJ2-7	NA	TRBV14	CASSHNYVLGQDLSQYF	TGTGCCAGCAGCCACAATTACGTGCTAGGACAGGATCTTTCTCAGTACTTC
TRBD2	TRBJ2-3	NA	TRBV19	CASSIVAGFTDTQYF	TGTGCCAGTAGTATTGTAGCGGGTTTCACAGATACGCAGTATTTT
NA	TRBJ2-7	NA	TRBV6-1	CASSDRQRGAYEQYF	TGTGCCAGCAGTGATAGACAAAGGGGTGCCTACGAGCAGTACTTC
TRBD1	TRBJ1-1	NA	TRBV2	CASSVGQGAFF	TGTGCCAGCAGTGTGGGACAGGGAGCTTTCTTT
NA	TRBJ1-2	NA	TRBV30	CAGAGYGYTF	TGTGCCGGAGCGGGCTATGGCTACACCTTC